This TCR beta chain was sequenced in a study of shared clonotypes between healthy human individuals. The CDR3 contains 18 residues. V gave up 5 bases and J gave up 6 bases, with 26 bases separating them. Germline CDR1 MGHRA, CDR2 YSYEKL. Profiling relied on immunoSEQ multiplex PCR, and the TCRdb table lists in-frame clones only, not all of them. The repertoire has fewer than 550,000 clones, around 79% of them found once; the top ten carry approximately 12%. The receptor was derived from a woman in her 40s in good health. Some clones in this sample may be carry-over from other donors' samples. Sequenced: PBMCs. The chain has TRBV4-1 and TRBJ2-1; D is uncertain. The CDR3 sequence: CASSAQLILGGSANEQFF. The DNA of the CDR3 is TGCGCCAGCAGCGCTCAGCTAATATTGGGTGGAAGTGCCAATGAGCAGTTCTTC.